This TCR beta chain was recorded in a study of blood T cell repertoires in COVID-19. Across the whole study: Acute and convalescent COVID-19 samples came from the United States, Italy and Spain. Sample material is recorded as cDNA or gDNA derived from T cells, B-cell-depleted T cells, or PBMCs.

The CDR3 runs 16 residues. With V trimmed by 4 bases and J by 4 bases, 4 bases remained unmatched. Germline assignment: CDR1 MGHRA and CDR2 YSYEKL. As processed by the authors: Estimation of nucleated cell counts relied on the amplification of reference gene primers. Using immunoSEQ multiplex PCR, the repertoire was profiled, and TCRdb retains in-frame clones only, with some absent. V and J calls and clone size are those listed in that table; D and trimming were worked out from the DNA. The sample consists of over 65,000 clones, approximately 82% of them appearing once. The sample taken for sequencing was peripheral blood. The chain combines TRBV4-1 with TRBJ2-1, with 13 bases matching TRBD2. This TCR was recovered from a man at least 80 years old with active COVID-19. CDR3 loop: CASSPRLAGGYNEQFF. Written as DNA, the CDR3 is TGCGCCAGCAGCCCGAGACTAGCGGGGGGATACAATGAGCAGTTCTTC.